The 9 T cell receptor beta chains listed next were all sequenced from one sample in a study of blood T cell repertoires in COVID-19. The protocol was immunoSEQ multiplex PCR, while the TCRdb copy is restricted to in-frame clones and leaves out a portion. The profile shows around 140,000 clones, 70% to 85% of them singletons. Sequencing was done on a sample of peripheral blood. Receptors were obtained from a man aged 60-69 years with active or convalescent COVID-19.

The chain joins TRBV30 to TRBJ1-1; tentative D call: TRBD1 (5 bases). The CDR3 is made up of 15 amino acids. Germline V gene data show CDR1 as GTSNPN and CDR2 as SVGIG (reference sequence). Trimming shortened V by 3 bases and J by 3 bases, and 17 bases separated the two germline ends. Here the CDR3 reads CAWRGAGVMDTEAFF. CDR3 nucleotide sequence: TGTGCCTGGAGAGGGGCCGGAGTCATGGACACTGAAGCTTTCTTT.

The rearrangement uses TRBV5-1 and TRBJ2-5; TRBD2 might be the D (6 bases). Germline V CDR1 and CDR2: SGHRS, YFSETQ. V shed 0 bases and J shed 5 bases, with 11 bases lying between them. There are 14 residues in the CDR3. CDR3 sequence: CASSLGEVRETQYF. CDR3 nucleotide sequence: TGCGCCAGCAGCTTGGGGGAGGTGCGGGAGACCCAGTACTTC.

This clone showed up just a few times. The chain uses TRBV7-6 and TRBJ1-1; D uncertain. CDR1 SGHVS and CDR2 FNYEAQ come from the germline V gene. The CDR3 is 14 residues long. Trimming removed 1 base from V and 1 base from J, with 7 bases in between. The CDR3 coding sequence is TGTGCCAGCAGCTTAGGACATAAGAACACTGAAGCTTTCTTT. Protein product: CASSLGHKNTEAFF.

The chain is built from TRBV11-3 and TRBJ1-4; 10 nucleotides match TRBD1. This CDR3 region has 14 residues. The germline V gene has CDR1 SGHNT and CDR2 YENEEA. Trimming took 5 bases from V and 5 from J; bases not matched to a gene: 2. The DNA of the CDR3 is TGTGCCAGCAGCGGGACAGGGGCCAATGAAAAACTGTTTTTT. Amino acid sequence: CASSGTGANEKLFF.

This chain links TRBV25-1 with TRBJ1-1; D call uncertain. Germline V gene sequence: CDR1 MGHDK, CDR2 SYGVNS. V lost 6 bases and J lost 4, with 15 bases in between. This CDR3 contains 14 residues. CDR3 sequence: CASRTIGSTTEAFF. CDR3 DNA sequence: TGTGCCAGCAGGACGATCGGGAGCACCACTGAAGCTTTCTTT.

This clone was counted a single time. The CDR3 sequence is CASRIKGQTNTEAFF. In DNA, the CDR3 is TGTGCCAGTAGGATAAAAGGACAGACGAACACTGAAGCTTTCTTT. This chain links TRBV19 with TRBJ1-1, with D possibly matching TRBD1 (6 bases). Germline CDR1 LNHDA, CDR2 SQIVND (reference sequence). This CDR3 has 15 amino acids. V was shortened by 6 bases and J by 1 base, with 15 bases between the two germline ends.

CDR3 DNA: TGTGCCAGCAGCTCCCCCCTGGACCGGGGATCCGCGGGAGAGACCCAGTACTTC. Translating gives CASSSPLDRGSAGETQYF. The V gene is TRBV7-8, the J gene TRBJ2-5, with D perhaps matching TRBD2 (5 bases). The germline V gene encodes CDR1 SGHVS and CDR2 FQNEAQ. V lost 4 bases and J 4 bases, leaving 25 bases between the germline ends. This CDR3 has 18 residues.

The chain joins TRBV4-3 to TRBJ1-2, with 10 nucleotides matching TRBD1. Germline V CDR1 and CDR2: LGHNA, YSLEER. J was trimmed by 5 bases and V by 3 bases; bases with no gene match: 3. CDR3 length: 14 residues. As DNA, the CDR3 is TGCGCCAGCAGCCAGGACAGGGGGGTTTATGGCTACACCTTC. It is translated as CASSQDRGVYGYTF.

The chain recombines TRBV29-1 with TRBJ2-3, with 10 positions matching TRBD2. Trimming took 2 bases from V and 2 from J; bases not matched to a gene: 4. Germline lookup yields CDR1 SQVTM and CDR2 ANQGSEA. The CDR3 length is 15 residues. For the CDR3, the DNA is TGCAGCGTTGAAACGGGACTAGCGCCCACAGATACGCAGTATTTT. It translates to CSVETGLAPTDTQYF.